This TCR beta chain derives from a study of low-dose radiotherapy and immunotherapy resistance in tumors. Study-level background: Cohort 2, a group dosed every two weeks at 1 Gy per fraction, received 13 Gy in total over 26 weeks. Intravenous cyclophosphamide at 200 mg/m2 preceded radiation and immunotherapy by one day, every two weeks. Once cycle 1 day 1 began, patients took oral aspirin 300 mg daily for four cycles.

There are many counts of this clonotype. With TRAV- and TRBV-specific primers, first-strand cDNA was made, covering the alpha and beta chains. For amplifying TCRs, the PCR ran for about 20 cycles with Phusion, which was used together with a constant-region primer and the adapter on the V primers. One entry per CDR3 protein, called by TCRdb with MiXCR from the reads. The sample records under 90,000 distinct CDR3 sequences, roughly a sixth being singletons. Time point denoted: before trial treatment. Every donor's regimen consisted of nivolumab, ipilimumab, aspirin, low-dose cyclophosphamide and low-dose radiotherapy. Sequencing was performed on PBMCs, taken before treatment. The TCR comes from a male donor with prostate cancer.

The CDR3: CSVGGVNQPQHF. The DNA for the CDR3 is TGCAGCGTCGGAGGAGTCAATCAGCCCCAGCATTTT. This sequence joins TRBV29-1 and TRBJ1-5; D unclear. This CDR3 is 12 amino acids long. The germline V and J ends were trimmed by 6 bases and 3 bases, with 9 bases remaining between them. Germline V gene lookup returns CDR1 SQVTM and CDR2 ANQGSEA.